This TCR beta chain is drawn from a study of shared clonotypes between healthy human individuals (TCRdb year 2020). With regard to the full study: Three men and a couple of women, aged 18 to 49 years, made up the cohort. Leukapheresis yielded between about 0.94 and 9.5 billion PBMCs per donor. For each donor, CD4 naive and CD4 memory were each run on three plates, CD8 naive on two plates, and CD8 memory on one plate. Blood TCR repertoires of roughly 5 healthy adults were deeply sequenced to estimate repertoire size and the extent of clonotype sharing between individuals. To increase sequencing depth and limit assay-specific biases, TCR repertoire library preparation and sequencing were carried out by different laboratories using diverse techniques.

TCR CDR3 regions were amplified from genomic DNA by multiplex PCR using the deep immunoSEQ assay. Extracted genomic DNA from each cell subset was spread evenly across all wells of several immunoSEQ 96-well plates, with each plate serving as a replicate. For sorted subsets, about 200 ng genomic DNA, equal to tens of thousands of T cell genomes, was loaded into each replicate PCR. Purified libraries were measured with a Qubit 3.0 fluorometer, size-checked on a Bioanalyzer 2100, and measured again with the KAPA Library Quantification kit. Each immunoSEQ 96-well plate was sequenced on its own single-read 150-cycle Illumina NextSeq 550 flow cell. The study's processing was this. Because the immunoSEQ output included only junctional sequences and no quality scores, the filtering could not be the same as the filtering used for full-length reads. To assign V/J genes and CDR3, sequences were annotated against IMGT germline references using PyIR, a Python wrapper for IgBLAST v1.9. Reads were removed for weak V/J assignments (E-value above 1e-6), missing CDR3, stop codons, out-of-frame junctions, or ambiguous translated residues. V3J clonotypes were defined as sequences sharing an identical inferred V gene, J gene, and CDR3 amino acid sequence. Percentage overlap between repertoires was calculated by dividing the number of shared unique clonotypes by the size of the smaller repertoire. RTK rarefaction, the Chao1 estimator, and Recon v2.1 estimates of unobserved clonotypes were used to assess repertoire richness. Generation probabilities for all TCRbeta clonotypes obtained by the gDNA method from a handful of donors were computed using OLGA. Sourced from immuneACCESS, this table was stored by TCRdb with only in-frame sequences that have V and J called. A share of the clones is absent; for the studies checked, an unresolved V gene accounts for under half, and the remainder has no known explanation. The V and J calls and clone size come from that table; D and trimming were worked out from the DNA. Counted in this sample were roughly 380,000 clones; 96% of them appeared once. The ten largest clones capture about 0.34% of the sample.

The CDR3 contains 14 residues, cysteine and phenylalanine counted. Here the CDR3 DNA is all that survives: 42 bases in frame from base 1. At the junction V is shortened by 4 bases and J by 5 bases; bases outside the gene matches: 7. The germline V gene specifies KGHSY as CDR1 and FQNENV as CDR2. Healthy HIV-negative adults with no recently reported acute infections or vaccinations were included as donors. Every donor was a Caucasian adult residing in Nashville, Tennessee, USA. CD8 memory samples were composed of magnetically selected CD45RO+ cells combined with CCR7-negative CD45RA+ effector memory (TemRA) cells. Blood was obtained by leukapheresis, after which PBMCs were separated by Ficoll-Histopaque density gradient centrifugation and cryopreserved in liquid nitrogen vapor phase. Analytical flow cytometry was used to check the purity and quantity of every magnetically sorted T cell population. Genomic DNA was isolated from each sorted fraction and quantified by UV absorbance on a Nanodrop 2000c.

Overall study outcomes, separate from this receptor: Because the study included only a small number of donors, the genetic and exposure-history diversity represented was limited. Across four donors, approximately 5% of naive CD4, 3% to 4% of naive CD8, 2.3% of memory CD4, and over 0.35% of memory CD8 clonotypes were shared. Estimated clonotype richness was generally larger for naive than for memory subsets. Only blood was sampled, and tissue TCR repertoires likely differ from those in blood. Higher generation probabilities were observed for clonotypes shared by all four sorted-subset donors than for non-shared clonotypes. Pairwise subsampling indicated that sequencing depth was expected to affect the degree of clonotype sharing among donors. Incomplete sequencing was indicated by rarefaction of sorted-subset datasets, despite the large sequencing depth.

Of note for this clone: Its antigen is not yet known. No base-level quality is on record; no much larger clone is a single base apart.

The chain is encoded by TRBV16 joined to TRBJ2-5; TRBD2 agrees with 7 junctional bases. Sample: memory CD8+ T cells sorted from blood. The meaning of the sample's cell subset or site label: CD45RO+ cells pooled with CCR7-negative TemRA cells. The sequence came from a man younger than 45 in good health. The CDR3 has the sequence CASSLRLARETQYF. The sequenced DNA: TGTGCCAGCAGCCTCCGACTAGCCCGGGAGACCCAGTACTTC.